This TCR beta chain is drawn from a study of shared clonotypes between healthy human individuals. Study-wide points: Generation of non-shared clonotypes was less probable than generation of clonotypes shared by all four donors. Limited genetic and exposure-history diversity came from having few donors.

CDR1 is SGHKS, CDR2 YYEKEE, per germline (reference sequence). The CDR3 is made up of 14 amino acids. V was trimmed by 6 bases and J by 5 bases, leaving 15 bases between them. Genomic DNA per cell subset filled all wells of several immunoSEQ plates. Sequencing was performed with immunoSEQ multiplex PCR; in TCRdb, only in-frame clones are kept and a portion is missing. Of under 1,100,000 clones listed, around 78% were seen once; the top ten hold 0.6% to 0.75%. A note on this clone: Its antigen is as yet unknown.

Source material: memory CD4+ T cells from PBMCs. Sample subset: CD45RA-negative fraction. The chain joins TRBV5-5 to TRBJ2-1; D not resolved. This receptor was obtained from a man in his late teens or twenties in good health. Some clones in this sample may be carry-over from other donors' samples. CDR3 in amino acids: CASNTPRLNNEQFF. For the CDR3, the DNA is TGTGCCAGCAACACCCCCCGGTTAAACAATGAGCAGTTCTTC.